The 25 T cell receptor beta chains below all came from one sample that was sequenced in a study of blood T cell repertoires in COVID-19. Repertoires were generated with immunoSEQ multiplex PCR, while TCRdb's copy carries only in-frame clones and drops some. The sample consists of some 330,000 clones, 75% to 90% of them appearing once. Sequences were obtained from PBMCs or T cells enriched from blood (not recorded which). All receptors come from a man aged 30 to 39 who had recovered from COVID-19.

The gene calls are TRBV24-1 and TRBJ2-2; a weak D match, TRBD1 (6 bases). Trimming took off 4 bases at V and 6 bases at J, with 8 bases between the two ends. This CDR3 spans 13 amino acids. The V gene's germline CDR1 is KGHDR and CDR2 SFDVKD. This CDR3 is CATSENRAGELFF. Here the CDR3 DNA reads TGTGCCACCAGTGAAAACAGGGCCGGGGAGCTGTTTTTT.

The genes are TRBV29-1 and TRBJ2-1; 8 bases fit TRBD1. The CDR3 has 16 amino acids. The junction had 4 bases not matched to a gene; V was cut back by 0 bases and J by 0 bases. Germline loops: CDR1 SQVTM, CDR2 ANQGSEA. The CDR3 loop reads CSVEDPDRASYNEQFF. The CDR3 region has the DNA TGCAGCGTTGAAGACCCGGACAGGGCCTCCTACAATGAGCAGTTCTTC.

This chain joins TRBV2 and TRBJ1-5; 8 bases match TRBD1. V lost 6 bases to trimming and J lost 2 bases; unmatched junction nucleotides: 6. The CDR3 totals 15 residues. The V gene's germline CDR1 is SNHLY and CDR2 FYNNEI. The CDR3 loop is CASSPTGAGNQPQHF. DNA of the CDR3: TGTGCCAGCAGCCCGACAGGGGCTGGCAATCAGCCCCAGCATTTT. The variable domain in full, with the rest retrieved from reference TRBV2 and TRBJ1-5, is EPEVTQTPSHQVTQMGQEVILRCVPISNHLYFYWYRQILGQKVEFLVSFYNNEISEKSEIFDDQFSVERPDGSNFTLKIRSTKLEDSAMYFCASSPTGAGNQPQHFGDGTRLSIL.

The rearrangement uses TRBV25-1 and TRBJ2-2; TRBD1 is a possible D gene (6 bases). CDR1 is MGHDK, CDR2 SYGVNS, per germline. Trimming removed 6 bases from V and 2 bases from J, with 19 bases in between. The CDR3 sequence is 17 residues long. CDR3 in amino acids: CASRRGTGHFNTGELFF. The CDR3 DNA reads as TGTGCCAGCAGGAGGGGAACGGGACACTTCAACACCGGGGAGCTGTTTTTT.

The chain recombines TRBV27 with TRBJ1-1; TRBD1 is a possible D gene (5 bases). CDR3 length equals 13 residues. Looked up from germline, CDR1 is MNHEY and CDR2 is SMNVEV (reference sequence). Deletions cut 6 bases from V and 6 bases from J, with 14 bases between. CDR3 coding DNA: TGTGCCAGCAGCCCGGGGGGGGGATCTGAAGCTTTCTTT. Its protein is CASSPGGGSEAFF.

The chain employs TRBV6-1 and TRBJ2-3; 7 bases match TRBD1. With V trimmed by 1 base and J by 3 bases, 4 bases remained unmatched. The CDR3 totals 15 residues. CDR1 is MNHNS and CDR2 is SASEGT in the germline V gene. The CDR3, as DNA: TGTGCCAGCAGTGAAGACAGGGGTAAGACAGATACGCAGTATTTT. It translates to CASSEDRGKTDTQYF.

The V and J genes are TRBV5-1 and TRBJ1-1, with TRBD1 identical over 8 bases. After removal of 3 bases from V and 5 bases from J, the junction contained 6 bases not matched to a gene. CDR3 size: 14 residues. Germline CDR1 is SGHRS and CDR2 is YFSETQ. CDR3 residues: CASSSQGARTEAFF. The CDR3 DNA reads as TGCGCCAGCAGCTCCCAGGGGGCGAGGACTGAAGCTTTCTTT.

This chain connects TRBV11-2 to TRBJ2-1; 9 bases line up with TRBD2. CDR1 and CDR2 (germline): SGHAT, FQNNGV. Unmatched junction bases numbered 3, after V lost 1 base and J lost 5 bases. This CDR3 has 15 amino acids. The CDR3 bases are TGTGCCAGCAGCTTAGTCCCTAGCGGGGACAATGAGCAGTTCTTC. It codes for CASSLVPSGDNEQFF.

The gene calls are TRBV7-3 and TRBJ2-3; TRBD2 is a possible D gene (6 bases). The CDR3 contains 13 residues. Germline V gene lookup returns CDR1 SGHTA and CDR2 FQGTGA. V shed 7 bases and J shed 5 bases, with 13 bases lying between them. The CDR3 sequence is CASNNGGGDTQYF. CDR3 DNA: TGTGCCAGCAATAACGGGGGAGGAGATACGCAGTATTTT.

The rearrangement joins TRBV6-5 to TRBJ1-2; D call uncertain. This CDR3 has 16 residues. The V gene's germline CDR1 is MNHEY and CDR2 SVGAGI. V gave up 0 bases and J gave up 0 bases, with 11 bases separating them. Here the CDR3 DNA reads TGTGCCAGCAGTTACTCGAACCGGTTGGCTAACTATGGCTACACCTTC. Translating it yields CASSYSNRLANYGYTF.

The rearrangement links TRBV2 to TRBJ2-5, with TRBD2 as a possible D gene (5 bases). V was clipped by 1 base and J by 2 bases, with 14 bases between them. The CDR3 is 16 residues long. Germline V gene sequence: CDR1 SNHLY, CDR2 FYNNEI. CDR3: CASSEVGERGQETQYF. CDR3 sequence (DNA): TGTGCCAGCAGTGAAGTCGGGGAGAGAGGACAAGAGACCCAGTACTTC.

V and J are TRBV9 and TRBJ2-7; 9 positions agree with TRBD1. The CDR3 is 14 amino acids. Germline V lookup: CDR1 SGDLS, CDR2 YYNGEE. Unmatched junction bases numbered 3, after V lost 1 base and J lost 4 bases. The chain's CDR3 is CASSVSGQGYEQYF. CDR3 nucleotides: TGTGCCAGCAGCGTATCGGGACAGGGATACGAGCAGTACTTC.

The V call is TRBV10-3, the J call TRBJ1-4, with TRBD1 identical over 12 bases. The germline CDR1 and CDR2 sequences are ENHRY and SYGVKD. Germline trimming cut 2 bases from V and 8 bases from J; bases unmatched to any gene: 3. There are 15 residues in the CDR3. DNA of the CDR3: TGTGCCATCAGTGAGGGGACAGGGGGCGAAGAAAAACTGTTTTTT. Translating it yields CAISEGTGGEEKLFF.

This chain uses TRBV11-2 with TRBJ1-2; D gene ambiguous. The CDR3 is 12 residues long. The V gene lost 5 bases and the J gene lost 4 bases, with 8 bases spanning the gap. The germline V gene encodes CDR1 SGHAT and CDR2 FQNNGV. CDR3: CASSPGGYGYTF. The DNA of the CDR3 is TGTGCCAGCAGCCCGGGTGGCTATGGCTACACCTTC.

V is TRBV3-1 (or the pseudogene TRBV3-2) and J is TRBJ2-4; no firm D call. Germline V lookup: CDR1 LGHDT, CDR2 YNNKEL (reference sequence). V lost 0 bases and J 1 base, leaving 13 bases between the germline ends. The CDR3 totals 17 residues. DNA of the CDR3: TGTGCCAGCAGCCAAGACTCAGTGTTTGTGGCCAAAAACATTCAGTACTTC. It specifies CASSQDSVFVAKNIQYF.

This chain links TRBV5-1 with TRBJ1-5; a weak D match, TRBD1 (6 bases). Germline values: CDR1 SGHRS, CDR2 YFSETQ. Trimming pared 4 bases from V and 6 bases from J, leaving 17 bases between. The CDR3 is 15 amino acids. The CDR3 loop reads CASSPEGGPGQPQHF. The DNA for the CDR3 is TGCGCCAGCAGCCCTGAGGGGGGGCCGGGTCAGCCCCAGCATTTT.

V and J are TRBV7-9 and TRBJ2-5; D is perhaps TRBD2 (6 bases). CDR1 and CDR2 (germline): SEHNR, FQNEAQ (reference sequence). The CDR3 runs 15 residues. V lost 5 bases and J lost 2, with 15 bases in between. This CDR3 reads CASSQGTRTQETQYF. CDR3 bases: TGTGCCAGCAGCCAAGGGACTCGAACACAAGAGACCCAGTACTTC.

There are a few counts of this clone. This chain connects TRBV18 to TRBJ1-1, with D perhaps matching TRBD1 (5 bases). Per the germline V gene, CDR1 is KGHSH and CDR2 is LQKENI. Trimming stripped 6 bases from V and 1 base from J, with 15 bases between. CDR3 length equals 15 residues. The CDR3 DNA follows: TGTGCCAGCTCTCAAAACGGGGGGGAGAACACTGAAGCTTTCTTT. Its translation is CASSQNGGENTEAFF. The whole variable domain, remainder taken from reference TRBV18 and TRBJ1-1, is NAGVMQNPRHLVRRRGQEARLRCSPMKGHSHVYWYRQLPEEGLKFMVYLQKENIIDESGMPKERFSAEFPKEGPSILRIQQVVRGDSAAYFCASSQNGGENTEAFFGQGTRLTVV.

The chain joins TRBV29-1 to TRBJ1-1, with D unclear. The V end lost 6 bases, the J end lost 11 bases, and 19 bases lay between the germline ends. Germline V gives CDR1 SQVTM, CDR2 ANQGSEA. The CDR3 loop spans 12 amino acids. This chain's CDR3 is CSVDSGEGYAFF. The CDR3 nucleotides are TGCAGCGTAGATTCCGGGGAGGGATATGCTTTCTTT.

CDR3 in DNA: TGTGCCAGCAGCTCAGGGTCCCACTATGGCTACACCTTC. This codes for CASSSGSHYGYTF. The V and J genes are TRBV11-2 and TRBJ1-2; D perhaps matches TRBD1 (5 bases). Trimming removed 4 bases from V and 3 bases from J, with 9 bases in between. The CDR3 spans 13 residues. From germline, CDR1 is SGHAT and CDR2 FQNNGV.

J is TRBJ2-6 and V is TRBV28; D possibly corresponds to TRBD1 (7 bases). In germline, CDR1 is MDHEN, CDR2 SYDVKM. V dropped 4 bases and J dropped 1 base, with 11 bases sitting between them. The CDR3 sequence is 16 residues long. Written as DNA, the CDR3 is TGTGCCAGCAGTTCCCCAGGGGGGTCTGGGGCCAACGTCCTGACTTTC. Protein: CASSSPGGSGANVLTF. Using reference TRBV28 and TRBJ2-6 for the parts outside the CDR3, the full variable domain is DVKVTQSSRYLVKRTGEKVFLECVQDMDHENMFWYRQDPGLGLRLIYFSYDVKMKEKGDIPEGYSVSREKKERFSLILESASTNQTSMYLCASSSPGGSGANVLTFGAGSRLTVL.

The genes are TRBV2 and TRBJ1-6, with 7 bases matching TRBD1. V was clipped by 6 bases and J by 9 bases; unmatched bases: 11. CDR3 size: 15 residues. CDR1 and CDR2 (germline): SNHLY, FYNNEI. Here the CDR3 reads CASRPGTEVFSPLHF. CDR3 bases: TGTGCCAGCAGACCCGGGACAGAGGTTTTTTCACCCCTCCACTTT.

The J gene is TRBJ1-2, the V gene TRBV7-2; D unclear. The germline V and J ends were trimmed by 5 bases and 5 bases, with 18 bases remaining between them. CDR3 length equals 15 residues. Germline values: CDR1 SGHTA, CDR2 FQGNSA. The CDR3 spells CASSLQQKTLYGYTF. CDR3 nucleotide sequence: TGTGCCAGCAGCCTCCAACAGAAAACCTTATATGGCTACACCTTC.

The chain has TRBV2 and TRBJ2-1; D perhaps matches TRBD2 (5 bases). Trimming took off 6 bases at V and 9 bases at J, with 9 bases between the two ends. Germline V gives CDR1 SNHLY, CDR2 FYNNEI. The CDR3 runs 11 residues. The CDR3 reads CASSVASEQFF. CDR3 sequence (DNA): TGTGCCAGCAGCGTAGCGAGTGAGCAGTTCTTC.

This clone has a single count. The V and J genes are TRBV28 and TRBJ1-5; 7 bases match TRBD1. The junction had 6 bases not matched to a gene; V was cut back by 7 bases and J by 3 bases. The CDR3 has 14 residues. Germline V gene data show CDR1 as MDHEN and CDR2 as SYDVKM. As DNA, the CDR3 is TGTGCCAGCACCATACAGGGGTACAATCAGCCCCAGCATTTT. This codes for CASTIQGYNQPQHF.